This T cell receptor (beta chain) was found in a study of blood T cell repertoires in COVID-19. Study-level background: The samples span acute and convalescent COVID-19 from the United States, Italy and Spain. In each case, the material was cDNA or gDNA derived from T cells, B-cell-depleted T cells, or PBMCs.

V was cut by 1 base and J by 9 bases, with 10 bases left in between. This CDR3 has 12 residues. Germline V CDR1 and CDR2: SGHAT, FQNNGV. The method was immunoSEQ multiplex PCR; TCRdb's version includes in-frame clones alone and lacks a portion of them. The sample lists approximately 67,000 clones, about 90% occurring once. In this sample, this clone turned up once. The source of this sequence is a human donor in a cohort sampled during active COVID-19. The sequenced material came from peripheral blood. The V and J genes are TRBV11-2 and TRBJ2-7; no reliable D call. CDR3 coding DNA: TGTGCCAGCAGCTTAGCTGTCGGTTGGCAGTACTTC. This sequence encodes CASSLAVGWQYF. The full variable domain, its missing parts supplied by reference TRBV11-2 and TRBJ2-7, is EAGVAQSPRYKIIEKRQSVAFWCNPISGHATLYWYQQILGQGPKLLIQFQNNGVVDDSQLPKDRFSAERLKGVDSTLKIQPAKLEDSAVYLCASSLAVGWQYFGPGTRLTVT.